Described below is a single T cell receptor (beta chain) sequence and its context. The CDR3 contains 14 residues. Between the trimmed V and J ends, which lost 2 bases and 4 bases, there was a span of 14 bases. Germline CDR1 and CDR2: GTSNPN and SVGIG (reference sequence). This specimen belongs to a study of blood T cell repertoires in COVID-19. Some clones are missing from TCRdb's copy, which holds only in-frame ones; the method was immunoSEQ multiplex PCR. The sample lists some 500,000 clones, around 87% seen once, with around 1.9% in the top ten. This chain links TRBV30 with TRBJ1-2, with D hard to call. Sequenced material: PBMCs or T cells enriched from blood (not recorded which). This TCR came from a woman aged 40 to 50 who had recovered from COVID-19. CDR3 sequence: CAWSPPGLGYGYTF. The CDR3 DNA reads as TGTGCCTGGAGTCCCCCTGGACTGGGCTATGGCTACACCTTC.